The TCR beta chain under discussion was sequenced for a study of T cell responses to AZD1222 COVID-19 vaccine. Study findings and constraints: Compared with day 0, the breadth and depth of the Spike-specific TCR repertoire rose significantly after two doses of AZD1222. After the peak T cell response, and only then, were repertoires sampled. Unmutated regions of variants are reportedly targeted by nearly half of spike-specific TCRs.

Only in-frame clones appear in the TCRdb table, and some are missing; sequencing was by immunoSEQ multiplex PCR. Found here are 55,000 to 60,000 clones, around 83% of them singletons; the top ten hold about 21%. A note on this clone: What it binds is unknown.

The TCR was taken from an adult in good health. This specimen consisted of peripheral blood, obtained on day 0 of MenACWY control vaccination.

CDR3 protein: CASSVKDEDSPLHF. Here the CDR3 DNA reads TGTGCCAGCAGCGTCAAGGACGAGGATTCACCCCTCCACTTT. This rearrangement joins TRBV9 to TRBJ1-6, with D uncertain. The germline gives CDR1 SGDLS, CDR2 YYNGEE. Trimming removed 2 bases from V and 8 bases from J, with 11 bases in between. The CDR3 totals 14 residues.